Listed below are T cell receptor beta chains from one sample, sequenced in a study of cytomegalovirus exposure and HLA in healthy donors. TCRdb's copy holds only in-frame clones and misses some; the assay was immunoSEQ multiplex PCR. This sample has 120,000 to 150,000 clones, with 65% to 90% found just once. Sequenced sample: PBMCs. The receptor set was obtained from a woman aged 25 to 39 in good health and CMV-seronegative. Each CDR3 is given with its conserved first and last residue. D genes are given only for firm matches. Clone size is stated in some rows and not others, as once, few, many or a class when expanded.

cdr3_aa d_call j_call v_call clone_size
CASSLGGTGVYEQYF TRBD1 TRBJ2-7 TRBV7-2 .
CAISTGQGDSGYTF TRBD1 TRBJ1-2 TRBV10-3 .
CASSLPPGVGEKLFF . TRBJ1-4 TRBV19 .
CASGHGISYEQYF . TRBJ2-7 TRBV19 .
CASSSPSGFRGYTF . TRBJ1-2 TRBV9 .
CASRGSGRRGEKLFF . TRBJ1-4 TRBV6-6 few
CAWSAGRRHPFF . TRBJ2-1 TRBV30 .
CARERPDKNTEAFF . TRBJ1-1 TRBV6-5 .
CASGPDTPYEQYF . TRBJ2-7 TRBV12-5 few
CASSRDQDSPYGYTF . TRBJ1-2 TRBV18 .
CASSWGRANTGELFF . TRBJ2-2 TRBV5-1 .
CASSEATGSNTEAFF . TRBJ1-1 TRBV6-1 .
CASSQARLSQPQHF . TRBJ1-5 TRBV4-3 .
CASSEDSKNEKLFF . TRBJ1-4 TRBV10-2 few
CASSLQGAAKNIQYF TRBD1 TRBJ2-4 TRBV5-4 .
CASSLRGRVSTGELFF . TRBJ2-2 TRBV27 .
CASSQRWRVRETQYF . TRBJ2-5 TRBV4-3 .
CASSETGLGETQYF TRBD1 TRBJ2-5 TRBV27 once
CASSLLAGDLRSSYEQYF TRBD2 TRBJ2-7 TRBV7-9 .
CASSLGRGGGYTF . TRBJ1-2 TRBV7-6 .
CSASYTEAFF . TRBJ1-1 TRBV20-1 .
CAISESEQGAYSNQPQHF . TRBJ1-5 TRBV10-3 .
CASSLGQSNSPLHF . TRBJ1-6 TRBV5-1 .
CAWSRGYRKYF . TRBJ2-7 TRBV30 .
CAWSQGGGLYNEQFF . TRBJ2-1 TRBV30 .
CAVMAAGTQETQYF . TRBJ2-5 TRBV10-3 .
CASSLGSNPEKLFF . TRBJ1-4 TRBV5-4 .
CASSLTGYDYEQYF TRBD1 TRBJ2-7 TRBV11-2 .
CASSLRPGSGGYTF . TRBJ1-2 TRBV5-1 .
CASSLGVGSGYSNQPQHF . TRBJ1-5 TRBV7-2 .
CASRGLQGAGNTIYF . TRBJ1-3 TRBV2 .
CASSSQGVGKLFF TRBD1 TRBJ1-4 TRBV6-5 few
CASSVGGGSYNEQFF . TRBJ2-1 TRBV6-4 .
CASGYDRTEAFF . TRBJ1-1 TRBV2 few
CASSLGLGSLNEKLFF . TRBJ1-4 TRBV11-2 once
CASSLDLAGDTDTQYF TRBD2 TRBJ2-3 TRBV5-1 .
CASSLAGGTGELFF TRBD2 TRBJ2-2 TRBV7-9 .
CASSLVDSGGASRQYF TRBD2 TRBJ2-7 TRBV7-8 .